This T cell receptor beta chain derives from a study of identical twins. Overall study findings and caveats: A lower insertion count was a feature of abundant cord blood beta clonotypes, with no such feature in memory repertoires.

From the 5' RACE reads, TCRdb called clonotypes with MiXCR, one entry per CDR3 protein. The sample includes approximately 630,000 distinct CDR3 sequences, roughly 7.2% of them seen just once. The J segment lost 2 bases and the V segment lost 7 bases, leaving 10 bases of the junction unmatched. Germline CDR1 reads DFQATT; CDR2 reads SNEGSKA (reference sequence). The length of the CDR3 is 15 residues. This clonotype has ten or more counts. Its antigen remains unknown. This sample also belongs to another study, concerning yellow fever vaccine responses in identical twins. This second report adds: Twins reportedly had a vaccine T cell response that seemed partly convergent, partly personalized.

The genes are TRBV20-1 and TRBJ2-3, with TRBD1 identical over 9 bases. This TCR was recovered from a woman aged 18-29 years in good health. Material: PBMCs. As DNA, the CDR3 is TGCAGTGTTACTACAGGGGGCCGCCCCACAGATACGCAGTATTTT. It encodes CSVTTGGRPTDTQYF.